Shown below are 30 T cell receptor beta chains from a single sample sequenced in a study of hypomethylating agent response in myelodysplastic syndrome. Assay: immunoSEQ multiplex PCR; the TCRdb copy retains only in-frame clones and omits some. The sample lists roughly 4,500 clones, approximately 86% occurring once. Sequenced here: bone marrow, sampled before or after starting hypomethylating agent treatment for myelodysplastic syndrome (not recorded which). All receptors derive from a human donor with myelodysplastic syndrome.

This clone was detected only a few times. V usage is TRBV7-6 and J usage is TRBJ1-1; D call uncertain. The CDR3 runs to 14 residues. CDR1 is SGHVS, CDR2 FNYEAQ, per germline. The V end lost 1 base, the J end lost 5 bases, and 11 bases lay between the germline ends. As DNA, the CDR3 is TGTGCCAGCAGCTTAGGCGCGGGCGGTACTGAAGCTTTCTTT. It specifies CASSLGAGGTEAFF.

V is TRBV5-1 and J is TRBJ1-1, with TRBD1 matching over 9 bases. J lost 9 bases, V lost 5 bases, and 5 bases had no gene match. The length of the CDR3 is 12 residues. Germline CDR1 SGHRS, CDR2 YFSETQ. The CDR3 sequence: CASSHGTGQAFF. In DNA form, the CDR3 reads TGCGCCAGCAGTCACGGGACAGGGCAAGCTTTCTTT. The variable domain in full, with the rest retrieved from reference TRBV5-1 and TRBJ1-1, is KAGVTQTPRYLIKTRGQQVTLSCSPISGHRSVSWYQQTPGQGLQFLFEYFSETQRNKGNFPGRFSGRQFSNSRSEMNVSTLELGDSALYLCASSHGTGQAFFGQGTRLTVV.

V and J are TRBV27 and TRBJ1-6, with 7 bases identical to TRBD1. The CDR3 covers 15 residues. Germline CDR1 and CDR2: MNHEY and SMNVEV (reference sequence). Trimming cost V 10 bases and J 3 bases; bases outside gene matches: 9. The CDR3 here is CATKYRDSYNSPLHF. The CDR3 region has the DNA TGTGCCACTAAGTACCGGGACAGCTATAATTCACCCCTCCACTTT.

The genes are TRBV5-5 and TRBJ1-1; D is undetermined. V gave up 4 bases and J gave up 2 bases, with 9 bases separating them. This CDR3 contains 13 residues. CDR1 and CDR2 (germline): SGHKS, YYEKEE (reference sequence). Here the CDR3 reads CASSIDTNTEAFF. CDR3 coding DNA: TGTGCCAGCAGCATAGACACAAACACTGAAGCTTTCTTT.

The chain links TRBV27 to TRBJ2-7; D may be TRBD2 (5 bases). From germline, CDR1 is MNHEY and CDR2 SMNVEV (reference sequence). Trimming took off 3 bases at V and 7 bases at J, with 13 bases between the two ends. This CDR3 contains 13 residues. The CDR3 region is CASSLGRTGEQYF. CDR3 coding DNA: TGTGCCAGCAGTTTGGGCCGGACTGGGGAGCAGTACTTC.

CDR3 in DNA: TGTGCCAGCCTATTGACAGTGGCGGGAGAGACCCAGTACTTC. It translates to CASLLTVAGETQYF. The chain combines TRBV7-2 with TRBJ2-5; D may match TRBD1 or TRBD2 (5 bases each). Germline V lookup: CDR1 SGHTA, CDR2 FQGNSA. V lost 8 bases to trimming and J lost 4 bases, with 17 bases between them. The CDR3 is 14 amino acids.

The chain links TRBV4-2 to TRBJ2-2; TRBD2 matches at 7 bases. Germline CDR1 LGHNA, CDR2 YNFKEQ. The CDR3 has 14 residues. Trimming cost V 0 bases and J 6 bases; bases outside gene matches: 1. This chain's CDR3 is CASSQEGGSGELFF. The CDR3 DNA sequence: TGTGCCAGCAGCCAAGAGGGAGGGTCCGGGGAGCTGTTTTTT.

The chain joins TRBV11-3 to TRBJ2-1; TRBD1 might be the D (5 bases). The CDR3 spans 15 residues. Germline CDR1 reads SGHNT; CDR2 reads YENEEA. V was trimmed by 0 bases and J by 6 bases, leaving 12 bases between them. In DNA, the CDR3 is TGTGCCAGCAGCTTAGATCTTCAGGGAATCAATGAGCAGTTCTTC. Translated: CASSLDLQGINEQFF.

The rearrangement uses TRBV27 and TRBJ1-1; unclear D gene. Germline CDR1 and CDR2: MNHEY and SMNVEV (reference sequence). The CDR3 covers 14 residues. V lost 6 bases and J lost 5, with 16 bases in between. The CDR3, as DNA: TGTGCCAGCAGGAACCCCGGACCTACTACTGAAGCTTTCTTT. Its translation: CASRNPGPTTEAFF.

This rearrangement joins TRBV19 to TRBJ1-6; D possibly corresponds to TRBD1 (5 bases). The CDR3 is 13 amino acids. V shed 6 bases and J shed 9 bases, with 12 bases lying between them. Germline CDR1 and CDR2: LNHDA and SQIVND (reference sequence). CDR3 region: CASSTLGASPLHF. DNA of the CDR3: TGTGCCAGTAGCACGCTCGGGGCTTCACCCCTCCACTTT.

J is TRBJ2-1 and V is TRBV11-2; TRBD2 matches at 7 bases. The V segment lost 5 bases and the J segment 9 bases; nucleotides outside the gene matches: 13. CDR3 length equals 15 residues. Germline-derived CDR1 and CDR2 are SGHAT and FQNNGV. The CDR3 DNA is TGTGCCAGCAGCCCGTTAGGCGGGAGTGTTAGTGAGCAGTTCTTC. It translates to CASSPLGGSVSEQFF.

A few counts support this clone. V is TRBV14 and J is TRBJ1-2; the D is unclear. CDR1 and CDR2 (germline): SGHDN, FVKESK. V shed 2 bases and J shed 5 bases, with 3 bases lying between them. CDR3 length: 11 residues. The CDR3 spells CASSQTYGYTF. DNA for the CDR3: TGTGCCAGCAGCCAAACTTATGGCTACACCTTC.

The chain recombines TRBV7-9 with TRBJ1-5; D gene uncertain. V was shortened by 7 bases and J by 7 bases, with 14 bases between the two germline ends. This CDR3 is built from 13 residues. Germline loops: CDR1 SEHNR, CDR2 FQNEAQ (reference sequence). This chain's CDR3 is CASKGSENQPQHF. For the CDR3, the DNA is TGTGCCAGCAAGGGATCGGAGAACCAGCCCCAGCATTTT.

The chain carries TRBV7-6 and TRBJ2-7, with D tentatively TRBD1 or TRBD2 (7 bases each). Trimming cost V 5 bases and J 6 bases, with 23 bases left between them. The CDR3 runs 16 residues. The germline CDR1 and CDR2 sequences are SGHVS and FNYEAQ. The CDR3 bases are TGTGCCAGCAGCCTAGGGGGGGGCTCGACAGGGCCCGAGCAGTACTTC. Protein product: CASSLGGGSTGPEQYF.

V gene TRBV11-2 combines with J gene TRBJ2-7; D possibly matches TRBD1 or TRBD2 (5 bases each). Germline V gives CDR1 SGHAT, CDR2 FQNNGV. The V and J ends lost 0 bases and 1 base respectively, with 10 bases between them. CDR3 size: 15 residues. CDR3 in amino acids: CASSLDLGRSYEQYF. For the CDR3, the DNA is TGTGCCAGCAGCTTAGATCTGGGACGGTCCTACGAGCAGTACTTC.

The DNA of the CDR3 is TGTGCCAGTAGTATAAGGTCCGGGGTTAATGAAAAACTGTTTTTT. Translation: CASSIRSGVNEKLFF. This chain connects TRBV19 to TRBJ1-4; D is ambiguous. The length of the CDR3 is 15 residues. CDR1 is LNHDA and CDR2 is SQIVND in the germline V gene (reference sequence). Trimming took 2 bases from V and 4 from J, leaving 11 bases between them. Filled out from reference TRBV19 and TRBJ1-4, the complete variable domain reads DGGITQSPKYLFRKEGQNVTLSCEQNLNHDAMYWYRQDPGQGLRLIYYSQIVNDFQKGDIAEGYSVSREKKESFPLTVTSAQKNPTAFYLCASSIRSGVNEKLFFGSGTQLSVL.

This rearrangement joins TRBV11-3 to TRBJ2-7; 7 bases match TRBD1. From germline, CDR1 is SGHNT and CDR2 YENEEA. The CDR3 is made up of 13 amino acids. V shed 6 bases and J 8 bases; nucleotides not matched to a gene: 10. CDR3 protein: CASSLDRFSQQYF. In DNA, the CDR3 is TGTGCCAGCAGTCTGGACAGGTTTTCCCAGCAGTACTTC. Looking up the rest from reference TRBV11-3 and TRBJ2-7 gives the full variable domain: EAGVVQSPRYKIIEKKQPVAFWCNPISGHNTLYWYLQNLGQGPELLIRYENEEAVDDSQLPKDRFSAERLKGVDSTLKIQPAELGDSAVYLCASSLDRFSQQYFGPGTRLTVT.

The chain recombines TRBV5-6 with TRBJ1-2; tentative D call: TRBD1 (6 bases). Germline lookup yields CDR1 SGHDT and CDR2 YYEEEE. The CDR3 is made up of 15 amino acids. Trimming stripped 1 base from V and 7 bases from J, with 17 bases between. The CDR3 nucleotides are TGTGCCAGCAGCTTGTATCTCGCCCAGGGGTCTGGCTACACCTTC. It specifies CASSLYLAQGSGYTF.

J is TRBJ2-7 and V is TRBV5-6; 7 bases are shared with TRBD2. Germline V CDR1 and CDR2: SGHDT, YYEEEE. The V gene end was trimmed by 5 bases and the J gene end by 3 bases; junction bases not matched to a gene: 11. This CDR3 has 15 amino acids. The CDR3, as DNA: TGTGCCAGCAGACTATCCGGGACTAATGGCTACGAGCAGTACTTC. It encodes CASRLSGTNGYEQYF. Full variable domain (remainder filled in from reference TRBV5-6 and TRBJ2-7): DAGVTQSPTHLIKTRGQQVTLRCSPKSGHDTVSWYQQALGQGPQFIFQYYEEEERQRGNFPDRFSGHQFPNYSSELNVNALLLGDSALYLCASRLSGTNGYEQYFGPGTRLTVT.

The chain joins TRBV7-2 to TRBJ1-5; D unclear. This CDR3 spans 16 amino acids. V lost 1 base and J 0 bases, leaving 10 bases between the germline ends. Per the germline V gene, CDR1 is SGHTA and CDR2 is FQGNSA. CDR3 in DNA: TGTGCCAGCAGCTTAGAGGTCAGGTATAGCAATCAGCCCCAGCATTTT. It translates to CASSLEVRYSNQPQHF.

The genes are TRBV7-9 and TRBJ2-2; TRBD2 matches at 7 bases. The CDR3 extends over 15 amino acids. V was clipped by 1 base and J by 3 bases; unmatched bases: 2. Germline V lookup: CDR1 SEHNR, CDR2 FQNEAQ (reference sequence). In nucleotides, the CDR3 is TGTGCCAGCAGCTTAGTCGGGGGGTACACCGGGGAGCTGTTTTTT. The encoded protein is CASSLVGGYTGELFF.

V is TRBV11-3 and J is TRBJ2-5, with D unclear. The CDR3 totals 14 residues. Deletions cut 1 base from V and 1 base from J, with 7 bases between. The germline V gene has CDR1 SGHNT and CDR2 YENEEA. The CDR3 reads CASSLVAIQETQYF. CDR3 in DNA: TGTGCCAGCAGCTTAGTAGCTATCCAAGAGACCCAGTACTTC.

In its sample, this clone was seen a few times. CDR3 region: CASSVGGGGANVLTF. Here the CDR3 DNA reads TGTGCCAGCAGCGTAGGGGGCGGTGGGGCCAACGTCCTGACTTTC. The chain carries TRBV9 and TRBJ2-6; possibly TRBD1 for D (5 bases). V was trimmed by 0 bases and J by 3 bases, leaving 7 bases between them. There are 15 residues in the CDR3. Looked up from germline, CDR1 is SGDLS and CDR2 is YYNGEE.

The chain couples TRBV4-2 to TRBJ2-3; D is unresolved. CDR3 length: 16 residues. CDR1 and CDR2 (germline): LGHNA, YNFKEQ. V was shortened by 4 bases and J by 3 bases, with 17 bases between the two germline ends. DNA for the CDR3: TGTGCCAGCAGCCTCCGGGTTGAAGTGTTGACAGATACGCAGTATTTT. Translation gives CASSLRVEVLTDTQYF.

This clone was detected only a few times. The rearrangement links TRBV5-1 to TRBJ2-7, with TRBD2 as a possible D gene (5 bases). The CDR3 is made up of 15 amino acids. Trimming removed 0 bases at V and 6 bases at J, with 16 bases between. Per germline, CDR1 SGHRS and CDR2 YFSETQ. The CDR3 nucleotides read TGCGCCAGCAGCTTGGGCAGGAACGGACTCGGCGAGCAGTACTTC. Translating gives CASSLGRNGLGEQYF.

This chain joins TRBV5-1 and TRBJ1-2; D is perhaps TRBD1 (6 bases). CDR3 length: 13 residues. Germline CDR1 and CDR2: SGHRS and YFSETQ. Between the trimmed V and J ends, which lost 4 bases and 3 bases, there was a span of 10 bases. CDR3 amino acids: CASSPDSYYGYTF. The CDR3 nucleotides are TGCGCCAGCAGCCCGGACAGTTACTATGGCTACACCTTC.

The chain joins TRBV5-1 to TRBJ2-1; 8 bases are a match to TRBD2. Germline loops: CDR1 SGHRS, CDR2 YFSETQ. This CDR3 is 15 amino acids long. The V segment lost 7 bases and the J segment 7 bases; nucleotides outside the gene matches: 13. CDR3 sequence (DNA): TGCGCCAGCGTGAGAAGCGGGAGCTCGGGGAATGAGCAGTTCTTC. Its protein is CASVRSGSSGNEQFF.

The chain is built from TRBV7-9 and TRBJ2-3, with 7 bases fitting TRBD2. Trimming at V came to 2 bases and at J to 0 bases, leaving 2 bases not matched to a gene. This CDR3 has 15 residues. Germline values: CDR1 SEHNR, CDR2 FQNEAQ (reference sequence). CDR3 sequence (DNA): TGTGCCAGCAGCTTAATGGGGGGGAGCACAGATACGCAGTATTTT. Encoded protein: CASSLMGGSTDTQYF.

The CDR3 here is CASQDPDSPLHF. In DNA, the CDR3 is TGTGCCAGTCAGGATCCGGATTCACCCCTCCACTTT. The chain carries TRBV6-6 and TRBJ1-6; no firm D call. Germline values: CDR1 MNHNY, CDR2 SVGAGI (reference sequence). CDR3 size: 12 residues. Between the trimmed V and J ends, which lost 9 bases and 8 bases, there was a span of 11 bases.

This clone appeared a few times. The chain uses TRBV27 and TRBJ1-1; TRBD1 is a possible D gene (6 bases). With 5 bases removed from V and 5 bases from J, the gap between germline ends came to 12 bases. The CDR3 consists of 13 residues. Germline CDR1 is MNHEY and CDR2 is SMNVEV (reference sequence). CDR3 region: CASSPTGLTEAFF. CDR3 nucleotide sequence: TGTGCCAGCAGTCCAACAGGGTTAACTGAAGCTTTCTTT.